The entry below describes one T cell receptor (beta chain). Its antigen is as yet unknown. Trimming at V came to 5 bases and at J to 10 bases, leaving 13 bases not matched to a gene. The CDR3 contains 13 residues. Germline V gene lookup returns CDR1 DFQATT and CDR2 SNEGSKA (reference sequence). These data are taken from a study of T cells in Graves' hyperthyroidism and ophthalmopathy. Overall study findings and caveats: A model of 13 V-J pairs discriminated ophthalmopathy from stable hyperthyroidism.

The TCR beta CDR3 regions underwent amplification using RNA transcripts as the source. The HTBI primer set drove a first-round RT-PCR of the TCR CDR3. TCRdb reanalysed the multiplex PCR reads using MiXCR and keeps one entry per CDR3 protein. The sample holds 700,000 or so distinct CDR3 sequences, less than 20% seen once. The V call is TRBV20-1, the J call TRBJ1-2; TRBD1 matches 7 bases. This clonotype was sampled from a man between 18 and 29 years old with Graves' hyperthyroidism. Sample: blood. DNA of the CDR3: TGCAGTGCTGCGCGCCGGGACAGCCTAGACTACACCTTC. Its translation is CSAARRDSLDYTF.